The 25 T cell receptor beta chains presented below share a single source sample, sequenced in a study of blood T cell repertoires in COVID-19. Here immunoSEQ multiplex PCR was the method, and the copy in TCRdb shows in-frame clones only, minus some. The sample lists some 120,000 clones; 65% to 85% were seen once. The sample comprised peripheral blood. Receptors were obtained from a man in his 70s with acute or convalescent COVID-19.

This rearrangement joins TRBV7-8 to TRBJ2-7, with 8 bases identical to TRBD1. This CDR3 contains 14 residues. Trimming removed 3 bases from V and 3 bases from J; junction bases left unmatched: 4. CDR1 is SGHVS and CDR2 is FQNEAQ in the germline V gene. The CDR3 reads CASSFADRGYEQYF. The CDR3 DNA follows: TGTGCCAGCAGCTTTGCCGACAGGGGCTACGAGCAGTACTTC.

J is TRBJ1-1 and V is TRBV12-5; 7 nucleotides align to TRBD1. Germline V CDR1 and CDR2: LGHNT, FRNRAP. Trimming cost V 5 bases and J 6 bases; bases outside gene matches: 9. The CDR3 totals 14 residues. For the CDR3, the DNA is TGTGCTAGTGGTCCAGACAGGGCTCACGCTGAAGCTTTCTTT. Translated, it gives CASGPDRAHAEAFF. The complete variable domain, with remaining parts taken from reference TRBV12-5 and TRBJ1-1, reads DARVTQTPRHKVTEMGQEVTMRCQPILGHNTVFWYRQTMMQGLELLAYFRNRAPLDDSGMPKDRFSAEMPDATLATLKIQPSEPRDSAVYFCASGPDRAHAEAFFGQGTRLTVV.

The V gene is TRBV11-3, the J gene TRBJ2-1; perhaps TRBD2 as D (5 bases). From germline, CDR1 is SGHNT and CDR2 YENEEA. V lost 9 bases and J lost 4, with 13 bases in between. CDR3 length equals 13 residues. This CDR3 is CASSPREYNEQFF. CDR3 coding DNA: TGTGCCAGTTCTCCTCGGGAATACAATGAGCAGTTCTTC.

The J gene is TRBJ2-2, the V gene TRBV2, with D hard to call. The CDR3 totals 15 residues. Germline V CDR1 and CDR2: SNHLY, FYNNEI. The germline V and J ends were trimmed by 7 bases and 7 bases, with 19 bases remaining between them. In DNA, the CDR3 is TGTGCCAGCAACACAGAAGGCCAAAATATCGGGGAGCTGTTTTTT. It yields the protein CASNTEGQNIGELFF.

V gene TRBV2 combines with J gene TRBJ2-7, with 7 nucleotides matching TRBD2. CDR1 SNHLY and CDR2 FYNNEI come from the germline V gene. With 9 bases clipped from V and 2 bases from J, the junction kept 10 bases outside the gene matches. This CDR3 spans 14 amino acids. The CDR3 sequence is CARGEGFPPYEQYF. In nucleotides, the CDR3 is TGTGCCAGAGGGGAGGGATTCCCCCCCTACGAGCAGTACTTC.

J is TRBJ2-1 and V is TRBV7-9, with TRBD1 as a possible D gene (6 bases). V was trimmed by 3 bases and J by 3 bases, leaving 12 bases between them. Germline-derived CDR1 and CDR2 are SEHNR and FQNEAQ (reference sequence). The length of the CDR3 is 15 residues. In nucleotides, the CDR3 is TGTGCCAGCAGCTTCACCAGGGGCAACTACAATGAGCAGTTCTTC. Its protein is CASSFTRGNYNEQFF.

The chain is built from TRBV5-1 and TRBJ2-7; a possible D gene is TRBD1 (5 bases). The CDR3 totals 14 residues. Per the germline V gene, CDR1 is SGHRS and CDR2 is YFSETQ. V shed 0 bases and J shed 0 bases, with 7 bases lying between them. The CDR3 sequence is CASSLGGSSYEQYF. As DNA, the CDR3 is TGCGCCAGCAGCTTGGGGGGCAGCTCCTACGAGCAGTACTTC. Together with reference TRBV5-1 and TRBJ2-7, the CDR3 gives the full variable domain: KAGVTQTPRYLIKTRGQQVTLSCSPISGHRSVSWYQQTPGQGLQFLFEYFSETQRNKGNFPGRFSGRQFSNSRSEMNVSTLELGDSALYLCASSLGGSSYEQYFGPGTRLTVT.

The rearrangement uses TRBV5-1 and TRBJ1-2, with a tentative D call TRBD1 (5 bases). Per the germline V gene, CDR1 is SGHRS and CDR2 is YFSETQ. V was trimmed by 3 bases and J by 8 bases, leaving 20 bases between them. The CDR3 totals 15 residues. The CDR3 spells CASSSQERGSGGYTF. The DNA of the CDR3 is TGCGCCAGCAGCTCGCAAGAAAGGGGATCGGGCGGCTACACCTTC.

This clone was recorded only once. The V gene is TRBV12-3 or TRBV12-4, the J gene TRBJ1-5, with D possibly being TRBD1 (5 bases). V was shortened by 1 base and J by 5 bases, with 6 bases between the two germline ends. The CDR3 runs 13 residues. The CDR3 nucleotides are TGTGCCAGCAGTTTAGGGGGGGATCAGCCCCAGCATTTT. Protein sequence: CASSLGGDQPQHF.

The DNA for the CDR3 is TGTGCCAGCAGTGAGCCGGGCTCTGGGGCCAACGTCCTGACTTTC. This sequence encodes CASSEPGSGANVLTF. The rearrangement joins TRBV6-1 to TRBJ2-6; D call uncertain. Germline V gene data show CDR1 as MNHNS and CDR2 as SASEGT. The CDR3 is 15 amino acids. V gave up 3 bases and J gave up 0 bases, with 6 bases separating them.

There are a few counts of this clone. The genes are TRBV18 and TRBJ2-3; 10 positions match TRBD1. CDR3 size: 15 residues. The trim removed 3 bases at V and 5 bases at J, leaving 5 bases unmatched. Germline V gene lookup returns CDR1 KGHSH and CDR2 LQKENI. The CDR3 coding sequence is TGTGCCAGCTCACCCGGGACAGGGGCGGGAGATACGCAGTATTTT. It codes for CASSPGTGAGDTQYF.

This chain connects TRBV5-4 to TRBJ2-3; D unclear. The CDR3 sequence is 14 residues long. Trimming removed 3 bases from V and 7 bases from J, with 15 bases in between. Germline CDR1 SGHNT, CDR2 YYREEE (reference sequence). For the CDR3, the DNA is TGTGCCAGCAGCTCGTCCTCAGATCCCAATACGCAGTATTTT. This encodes CASSSSSDPNTQYF.

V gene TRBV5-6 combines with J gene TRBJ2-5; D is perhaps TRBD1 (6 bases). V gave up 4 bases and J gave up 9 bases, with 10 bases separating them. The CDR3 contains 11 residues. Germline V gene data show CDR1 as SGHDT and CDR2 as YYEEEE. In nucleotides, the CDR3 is TGTGCCAGCAGCGGTGAGGGGGCCCAGTACTTC. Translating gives CASSGEGAQYF.

CDR3 sequence (DNA): TGTGCCATCAGTGAGTCAGCAGGGTACCAAGCTTTCTTT. Encoded protein: CAISESAGYQAFF. The V and J genes are TRBV10-3 and TRBJ1-1; TRBD1 is a possible D gene (5 bases). Germline-derived CDR1 and CDR2 are ENHRY and SYGVKD. The CDR3 spans 13 residues. Trimming stripped 0 bases from V and 9 bases from J, with 11 bases between.

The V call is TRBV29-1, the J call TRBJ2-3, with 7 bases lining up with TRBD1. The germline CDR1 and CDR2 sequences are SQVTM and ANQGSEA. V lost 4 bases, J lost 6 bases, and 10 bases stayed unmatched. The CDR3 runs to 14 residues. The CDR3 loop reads CSVGKGAGLDTQYF. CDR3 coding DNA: TGCAGCGTTGGGAAGGGGGCCGGTTTGGATACGCAGTATTTT.

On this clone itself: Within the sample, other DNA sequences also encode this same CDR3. The CDR3 spells CASSIGPAYEQYF. CDR3 bases: TGTGCCAGTAGTATTGGTCCGGCCTACGAGCAGTACTTC. The chain couples TRBV19 to TRBJ2-7, with unresolved D. Germline values: CDR1 LNHDA, CDR2 SQIVND (reference sequence). V lost 3 bases to trimming and J lost 2 bases, with 8 bases between them. This CDR3 has 13 amino acids. The variable domain in full, with the rest retrieved from reference TRBV19 and TRBJ2-7, is DGGITQSPKYLFRKEGQNVTLSCEQNLNHDAMYWYRQDPGQGLRLIYYSQIVNDFQKGDIAEGYSVSREKKESFPLTVTSAQKNPTAFYLCASSIGPAYEQYFGPGTRLTVT.

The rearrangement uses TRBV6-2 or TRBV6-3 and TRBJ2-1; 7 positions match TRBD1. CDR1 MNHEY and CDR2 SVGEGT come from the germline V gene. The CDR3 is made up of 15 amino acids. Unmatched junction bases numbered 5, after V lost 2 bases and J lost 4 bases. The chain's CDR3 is CASSYGQGEYNEQFF. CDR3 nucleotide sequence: TGTGCCAGCAGTTACGGGCAGGGGGAGTACAATGAGCAGTTCTTC.

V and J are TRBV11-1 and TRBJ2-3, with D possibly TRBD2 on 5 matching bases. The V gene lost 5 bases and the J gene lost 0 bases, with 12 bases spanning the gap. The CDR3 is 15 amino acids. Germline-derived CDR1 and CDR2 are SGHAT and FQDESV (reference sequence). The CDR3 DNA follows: TGTGCCAGCAGCACCGTGAGGGCTAGCACAGATACGCAGTATTTT. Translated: CASSTVRASTDTQYF. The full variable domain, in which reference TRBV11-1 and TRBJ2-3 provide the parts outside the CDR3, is EAEVAQSPRYKITEKSQAVAFWCDPISGHATLYWYRQILGQGPELLVQFQDESVVDDSQLPKDRFSAERLKGVDSTLKIQPAELGDSAMYLCASSTVRASTDTQYFGPGTRLTVL.

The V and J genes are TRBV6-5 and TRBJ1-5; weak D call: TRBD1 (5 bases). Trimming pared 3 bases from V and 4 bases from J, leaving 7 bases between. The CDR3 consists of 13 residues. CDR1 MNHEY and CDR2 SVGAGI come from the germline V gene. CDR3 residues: CASSYDRNQPQHF. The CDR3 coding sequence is TGTGCCAGCAGTTATGACAGAAATCAGCCCCAGCATTTT.

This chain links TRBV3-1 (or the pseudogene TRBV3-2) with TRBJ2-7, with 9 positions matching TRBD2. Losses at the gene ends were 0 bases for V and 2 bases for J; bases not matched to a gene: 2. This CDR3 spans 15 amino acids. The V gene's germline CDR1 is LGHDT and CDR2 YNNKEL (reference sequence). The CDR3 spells CASSQEGLAAYEQYF. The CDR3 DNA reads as TGTGCCAGCAGCCAAGAGGGACTAGCTGCCTACGAGCAGTACTTC.

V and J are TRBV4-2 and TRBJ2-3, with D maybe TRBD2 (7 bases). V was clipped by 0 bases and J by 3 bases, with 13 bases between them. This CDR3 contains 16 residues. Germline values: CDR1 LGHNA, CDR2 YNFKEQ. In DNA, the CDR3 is TGTGCCAGCAGCCAAGACGCGGCGGGGGCTACAGATACGCAGTATTTT. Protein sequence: CASSQDAAGATDTQYF.

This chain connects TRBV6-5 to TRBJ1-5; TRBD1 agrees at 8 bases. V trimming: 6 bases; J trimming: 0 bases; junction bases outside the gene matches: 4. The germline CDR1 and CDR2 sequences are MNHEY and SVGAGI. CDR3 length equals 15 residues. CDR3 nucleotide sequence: TGTGCCAGCAGGGGAGGACAGGGTAGCAATCAGCCCCAGCATTTT. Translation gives CASRGGQGSNQPQHF.

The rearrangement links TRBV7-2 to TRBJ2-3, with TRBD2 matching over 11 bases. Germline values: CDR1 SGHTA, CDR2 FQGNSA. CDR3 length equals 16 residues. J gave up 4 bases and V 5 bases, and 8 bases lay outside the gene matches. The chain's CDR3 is CASSPRLAGFADTQYF. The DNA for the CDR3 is TGTGCCAGCAGCCCCCGACTAGCGGGGTTCGCAGATACGCAGTATTTT. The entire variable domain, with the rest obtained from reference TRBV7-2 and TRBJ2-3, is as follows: GAGVSQSPSNKVTEKGKDVELRCDPISGHTALYWYRQSLGQGLEFLIYFQGNSAPDKSGLPSDRFSAERTGGSVSTLTIQRTQQEDSAVYLCASSPRLAGFADTQYFGPGTRLTVL.

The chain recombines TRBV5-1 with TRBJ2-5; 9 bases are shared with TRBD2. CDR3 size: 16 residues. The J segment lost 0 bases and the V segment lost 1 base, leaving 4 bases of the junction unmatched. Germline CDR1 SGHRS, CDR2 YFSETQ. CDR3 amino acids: CASSLPQRGDQETQYF. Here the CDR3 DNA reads TGCGCCAGCAGCTTGCCCCAGCGGGGGGACCAAGAGACCCAGTACTTC.

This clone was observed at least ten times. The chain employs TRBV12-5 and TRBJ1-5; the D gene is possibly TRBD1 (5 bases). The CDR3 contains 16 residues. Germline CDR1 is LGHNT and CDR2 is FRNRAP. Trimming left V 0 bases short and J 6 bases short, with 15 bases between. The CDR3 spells CASGLVRGRAIQPQHF. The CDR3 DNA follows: TGTGCTAGTGGTTTGGTACGTGGCAGGGCGATTCAGCCCCAGCATTTT. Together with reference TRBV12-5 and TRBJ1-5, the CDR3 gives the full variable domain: DARVTQTPRHKVTEMGQEVTMRCQPILGHNTVFWYRQTMMQGLELLAYFRNRAPLDDSGMPKDRFSAEMPDATLATLKIQPSEPRDSAVYFCASGLVRGRAIQPQHFGDGTRLSIL.